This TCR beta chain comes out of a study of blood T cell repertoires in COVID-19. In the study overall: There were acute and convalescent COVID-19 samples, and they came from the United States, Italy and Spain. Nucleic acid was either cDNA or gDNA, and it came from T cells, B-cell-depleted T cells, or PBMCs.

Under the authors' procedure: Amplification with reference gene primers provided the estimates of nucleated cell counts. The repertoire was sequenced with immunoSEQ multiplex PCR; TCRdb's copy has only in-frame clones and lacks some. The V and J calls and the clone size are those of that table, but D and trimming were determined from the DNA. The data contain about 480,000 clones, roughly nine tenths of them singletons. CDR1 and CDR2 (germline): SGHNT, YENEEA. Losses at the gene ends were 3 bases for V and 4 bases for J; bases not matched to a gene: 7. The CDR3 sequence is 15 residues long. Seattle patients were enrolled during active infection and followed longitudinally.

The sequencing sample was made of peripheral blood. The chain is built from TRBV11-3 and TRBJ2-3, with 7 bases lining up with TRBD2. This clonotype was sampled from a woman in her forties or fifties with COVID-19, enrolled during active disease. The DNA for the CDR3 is TGTGCCAGCAGCTTGGGCGGGGGAGCGGCAGATACGCAGTATTTT. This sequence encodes CASSLGGGAADTQYF.